These 28 T cell receptor beta chains were all obtained from the same sample, sequenced in a study of vaccination effects on CD4 cells after COVID-19. Assay used: immunoSEQ multiplex PCR; TCRdb lists only in-frame clones, some missing. Among about 46,000 clones listed, about 74% were seen once. ViraFEST expansion of antigen-specific CD4+ T cells with viral peptide pools preceded sequencing. After roughly ten days in culture, the CD4+ T cells were isolated. Two doses of either BNT162b2 or mRNA-1273 were given to each participant. These receptors lack a known antigen. The source material was CD4+ T cells from PBMCs cultured with HCoV-OC43 spike peptides, sampled after COVID-19 vaccination. Subset given: HCoV-OC43 spike overlapping peptide pool stimulation. Every receptor here comes from a human donor who received a COVID-19 vaccine.

The chain is built from TRBV2 and TRBJ1-4; 9 nucleotides match TRBD1. This CDR3 comprises 17 residues. Germline V gives CDR1 SNHLY, CDR2 FYNNEI. The V segment lost 6 bases and the J segment 7 bases; nucleotides outside the gene matches: 15. For the CDR3, the DNA is TGTGCCAGCAGGAAGGCGGGACAGGGAGCAATGAGTGAAAAACTGTTTTTT. Translating gives CASRKAGQGAMSEKLFF.

V and J are TRBV18 and TRBJ1-3; D remains ambiguous. Deletions cut 2 bases from V and 0 bases from J, with 11 bases between. The CDR3 has 16 amino acids. From germline, CDR1 is KGHSH and CDR2 LQKENI. DNA of the CDR3: TGTGCCAGCTCACCAGAGGAGGGATACTCTGGAAACACCATATATTTT. Protein: CASSPEEGYSGNTIYF.

The rearrangement links TRBV11-3 to TRBJ2-1; 8 nucleotides align to TRBD1. Looked up from germline, CDR1 is SGHNT and CDR2 is YENEEA. The CDR3 length is 15 residues. The V segment lost 3 bases and the J segment 1 base; nucleotides outside the gene matches: 2. This CDR3 is CASSFDRGSYNEQFF. CDR3 coding DNA: TGTGCCAGCAGCTTCGACAGGGGTTCCTACAATGAGCAGTTCTTC.

V gene TRBV18 combines with J gene TRBJ1-4, with D unresolved. This CDR3 has 15 amino acids. V lost 2 bases and J 6 bases, leaving 13 bases between the germline ends. Per germline, CDR1 KGHSH and CDR2 LQKENI. The CDR3, as DNA: TGTGCCAGCTCACCATATTCGGAATCGGATGAAAAACTGTTTTTT. Translating it yields CASSPYSESDEKLFF.

Here the CDR3 reads CASSQGERSNSPLHF. CDR3 bases: TGCGCCAGCAGCCAAGGGGAACGGTCTAATTCACCCCTCCACTTT. This chain joins TRBV4-1 and TRBJ1-6, with no clear D. Trimming took 1 base from V and 6 from J, leaving 10 bases between them. The CDR3 consists of 15 residues. The germline gives CDR1 MGHRA, CDR2 YSYEKL.

This clone was picked up many times. This chain links TRBV5-4 with TRBJ1-4; 7 positions agree with TRBD1. The germline CDR1 and CDR2 sequences are SGHNT and YYREEE (reference sequence). The trim removed 3 bases at V and 10 bases at J, leaving 9 bases unmatched. The CDR3 covers 14 residues. The CDR3 DNA follows: TGTGCCAGCAGCTCCACAGGGGATAGCGGAAAACTGTTTTTT. Protein: CASSSTGDSGKLFF.

The chain carries TRBV11-2 and TRBJ2-7; perhaps TRBD2 as D (6 bases). The CDR3 is made up of 13 amino acids. Trimming removed 4 bases from V and 5 bases from J, with 12 bases in between. Germline CDR1 is SGHAT and CDR2 is FQNNGV. The DNA for the CDR3 is TGTGCCAGCAGCTCCCCGGGGGTCGACGAGCAGTACTTC. Its translation: CASSSPGVDEQYF.

V gene TRBV18 combines with J gene TRBJ1-1; D is undetermined. V was trimmed by 0 bases and J by 1 base, leaving 6 bases between them. Germline V CDR1 and CDR2: KGHSH, LQKENI. CDR3 length equals 14 residues. The CDR3 loop reads CASSPPMGNTEAFF. Written as DNA, the CDR3 is TGTGCCAGCTCACCACCAATGGGGAACACTGAAGCTTTCTTT.

The rearrangement uses TRBV3-1 (or the pseudogene TRBV3-2) and TRBJ2-1, with 8 bases lining up with TRBD2. Trimming took 0 bases from V and 1 from J; bases not matched to a gene: 2. The CDR3 length is 16 residues. Germline V gene data show CDR1 as LGHDT and CDR2 as YNNKEL (reference sequence). CDR3 bases: TGTGCCAGCAGCCAAGACGGGGGGGCTTCCTACAATGAGCAGTTCTTC. Translating it yields CASSQDGGASYNEQFF.

This rearrangement joins TRBV18 to TRBJ1-3; D might be TRBD1 (5 bases). The V and J ends lost 8 bases and 0 bases respectively, with 8 bases between them. Germline assignment: CDR1 KGHSH and CDR2 LQKENI. The CDR3 has 13 residues. The CDR3 region is CASADISGNTIYF. The CDR3, as DNA: TGTGCCAGCGCGGACATCTCTGGAAACACCATATATTTT. Combining the CDR3 with reference TRBV18 and TRBJ1-3 gives the whole variable domain NAGVMQNPRHLVRRRGQEARLRCSPMKGHSHVYWYRQLPEEGLKFMVYLQKENIIDESGMPKERFSAEFPKEGPSILRIQQVVRGDSAAYFCASADISGNTIYFGEGSWLTVV.

The chain joins TRBV6-1 to TRBJ2-3; 11 bases fit TRBD2. From germline, CDR1 is MNHNS and CDR2 SASEGT. The CDR3 covers 17 residues. V was clipped by 3 bases and J by 2 bases; unmatched bases: 7. The CDR3 loop is CASSDYLAGGHTDTQYF. CDR3 nucleotides: TGTGCCAGCAGTGACTACCTAGCGGGGGGCCACACAGATACGCAGTATTTT.

This clone appeared a few times. The V gene is TRBV4-1, the J gene TRBJ2-5; 11 bases line up with TRBD2. The germline CDR1 and CDR2 sequences are MGHRA and YSYEKL. This CDR3 contains 21 residues. Trimming at V came to 6 bases and at J to 2 bases, leaving 23 bases not matched to a gene. The CDR3 here is CASSTISRPSLAGGPQETQYF. CDR3 DNA sequence: TGCGCCAGCAGTACCATATCCCGGCCCAGTCTAGCGGGGGGACCACAAGAGACCCAGTACTTC.

This clone was recorded a few times. V and J are TRBV27 and TRBJ2-5; D assignment may be TRBD1 or TRBD2 (6 bases each). There are 13 residues in the CDR3. V lost 3 bases, J lost 3 bases, and 8 bases lay in between. Germline lookup yields CDR1 MNHEY and CDR2 SMNVEV (reference sequence). The CDR3 loop reads CASSFGGKETQYF. The CDR3, as DNA: TGTGCCAGCAGTTTCGGGGGCAAAGAGACCCAGTACTTC.

DNA for the CDR3: TGTGCCAGCAAACGGGGGGGCAGCACAGATACGCAGTATTTT. It specifies CASKRGGSTDTQYF. The chain links TRBV6-5 to TRBJ2-3; 8 nucleotides agree with TRBD2. After removal of 7 bases from V and 0 bases from J, the junction contained 3 bases not matched to a gene. The CDR3 loop spans 14 amino acids. CDR1 and CDR2 from the germline V gene are MNHEY and SVGAGI.

The rearrangement joins TRBV18 to TRBJ1-1; D may be TRBD1 (5 bases). Germline assignment: CDR1 KGHSH and CDR2 LQKENI. The CDR3 totals 14 residues. Deletions cut 2 bases from V and 6 bases from J, with 13 bases between. CDR3 bases: TGTGCCAGCTCACCAGGGGCAGGGCGTTCTGAAGCTTTCTTT. Translation gives CASSPGAGRSEAFF.

This rearrangement joins TRBV24-1 to TRBJ2-3; D gene ambiguous. Trimming took off 6 bases at V and 4 bases at J, with 13 bases between the two ends. Germline V CDR1 and CDR2: KGHDR, SFDVKD. The CDR3 runs to 14 residues. The chain's CDR3 is CATSSNARSDTQYF. In nucleotides, the CDR3 is TGTGCCACCAGTTCGAACGCGAGGTCAGATACGCAGTATTTT.

This clone has just a few counts. The chain uses TRBV6-5 and TRBJ1-1, with TRBD1 matching 9 bases. The ends lost 6 bases at V and 7 bases at J; junction bases unmatched: 6. Per germline, CDR1 MNHEY and CDR2 SVGAGI. The CDR3 length is 13 residues. The CDR3 region has the DNA TGTGCCAGCAGGTTTACAGGGGGCGGTGAAGCTTTCTTT. Protein: CASRFTGGGEAFF.

The V call is TRBV27, the J call TRBJ1-3; 10 bases map to TRBD1. This CDR3 region has 15 residues. Per germline, CDR1 MNHEY and CDR2 SMNVEV (reference sequence). The V segment lost 2 bases and the J segment 7 bases; nucleotides outside the gene matches: 5. The CDR3 protein is CASSLGSTGGNTIYF. DNA of the CDR3: TGTGCCAGCAGTTTAGGGTCGACAGGGGGCAACACCATATATTTT.

This rearrangement joins TRBV4-2 to TRBJ1-4; TRBD1 might be the D (6 bases). V was pared by 4 bases and J by 2 bases, with 17 bases between. Germline V gene lookup returns CDR1 LGHNA and CDR2 YNFKEQ. The CDR3 runs 17 residues. CDR3 bases: TGTGCCAGCAGCCGGAAAGTTACAGGGATCACTAATGAAAAACTGTTTTTT. It yields the protein CASSRKVTGITNEKLFF.

The chain has TRBV5-1 and TRBJ2-3; TRBD2 aligns across 11 bases. Germline V gives CDR1 SGHRS, CDR2 YFSETQ. This CDR3 contains 18 residues. The trim removed 0 bases at V and 2 bases at J, leaving 8 bases unmatched. Here the CDR3 reads CASSLGLAGKTPTDTQYF. DNA of the CDR3: TGCGCCAGCAGCTTGGGACTAGCGGGAAAAACACCCACAGATACGCAGTATTTT.

The J gene is TRBJ1-2, the V gene TRBV30; possibly TRBD1 for D (6 bases). Trimming pared 2 bases from V and 4 bases from J, leaving 11 bases between. CDR3 length equals 13 residues. Germline V gives CDR1 GTSNPN, CDR2 SVGIG (reference sequence). CDR3 amino acids: CAWSRDNVYGYTF. Here the CDR3 DNA reads TGTGCCTGGAGTCGGGACAATGTCTATGGCTACACCTTC.

The V gene is TRBV6-5, the J gene TRBJ2-5, with TRBD1 identical over 9 bases. CDR1 is MNHEY, CDR2 SVGAGI, per germline. The CDR3 runs to 15 residues. Trimming cost V 5 bases and J 4 bases; bases outside gene matches: 8. In DNA form, the CDR3 reads TGTGCCAGCAGTAAACGGGACAGGGAGTTAGAGACCCAGTACTTC. This translates into CASSKRDRELETQYF.

The CDR3 nucleotides are TGCGCCAGCAGCCAAGATCGGACTAGCTCAACCTCTGGGGCCAACGTCCTGACTTTC. Translating it yields CASSQDRTSSTSGANVLTF. This rearrangement joins TRBV4-1 to TRBJ2-6; 8 bases are shared with TRBD2. Per germline, CDR1 MGHRA and CDR2 YSYEKL. The V and J ends lost 0 bases and 0 bases, in that order; junction bases with no gene match: 7. The CDR3 runs to 19 residues.

The chain recombines TRBV11-2 with TRBJ1-2, with TRBD1 as a possible D gene (5 bases). Trimming cost V 5 bases and J 4 bases, with 17 bases left between them. Germline assignment: CDR1 SGHAT and CDR2 FQNNGV. This CDR3 is 15 amino acids long. CDR3 coding DNA: TGTGCCAGCAGCGCAGAAGGGGTATATAGCTATGGCTACACCTTC. Translated, it gives CASSAEGVYSYGYTF.

The V and J genes are TRBV19 and TRBJ2-3, with D uncertain. The CDR3 runs 12 residues. With 5 bases removed from V and 6 bases from J, the gap between germline ends came to 9 bases. Germline lookup yields CDR1 LNHDA and CDR2 SQIVND (reference sequence). The CDR3: CASSFHLDTQYF. The CDR3 DNA reads as TGTGCCAGTAGTTTCCACTTGGATACGCAGTATTTT.

J is TRBJ2-5 and V is TRBV18; D gene uncertain. Trimming took 8 bases from V and 3 from J, leaving 13 bases between them. The germline gives CDR1 KGHSH, CDR2 LQKENI. This CDR3 spans 13 amino acids. CDR3: CASIRAREETQYF. The CDR3 DNA reads as TGTGCCAGCATTCGGGCGAGAGAAGAGACCCAGTACTTC.

The chain uses TRBV5-1 and TRBJ2-3; D gene uncertain. Germline CDR1 is SGHRS and CDR2 is YFSETQ. This CDR3 spans 13 amino acids. Deletions cut 4 bases from V and 3 bases from J, with 9 bases between. The DNA of the CDR3 is TGCGCCAGCAGCCCAATGTTGACAGATACGCAGTATTTT. Its translation is CASSPMLTDTQYF.

The genes are TRBV5-4 and TRBJ2-5; TRBD2 aligns across 8 bases. Germline CDR1 SGHNT, CDR2 YYREEE (reference sequence). V lost 4 bases and J lost 4; bases outside the gene matches: 6. CDR3 length: 14 residues. The CDR3 is CASSRGGVRETQYF. The CDR3 DNA is TGTGCCAGCAGCCGGGGGGGGGTGCGAGAGACCCAGTACTTC.